The T cell receptor beta chain under discussion was sequenced for a study of blood T cell repertoires in COVID-19. The protocol was immunoSEQ multiplex PCR, while the TCRdb copy is restricted to in-frame clones and leaves out a portion. The sample has 220,000 or so clones; around 86% are singletons. The clonotype was recovered from a woman aged 50 to 60 with COVID-19, enrolled during active disease. The sequencing sample was made of peripheral blood.

The CDR3 nucleotides read TGTGCCAGCAGCTCCCCCGGGACAGGGGGAAACACCATATATTTT. Translated, it gives CASSSPGTGGNTIYF. The V gene is TRBV5-4, the J gene TRBJ1-3, with 9 bases lining up with TRBD1. V gave up 3 bases and J gave up 4 bases; unmatched junction bases: 5. Germline CDR1 SGHNT, CDR2 YYREEE (reference sequence). The CDR3 is made up of 15 amino acids.